Sequencing of this T cell receptor (beta chain) was carried out in a study of beta chain features in type 1 diabetes. Study conclusions and caveats: Across all four CD4+ subsets, people with type 1 diabetes showed modestly shorter TCRB CDR3s.

Trimming stripped 5 bases from V and 2 bases from J, with 17 bases between. Germline CDR1 is SGHRS and CDR2 is YFSETQ. The CDR3 sequence is 15 residues long. This clone has just a few counts. Its cognate antigen is unknown. Isolated RNA was reverse transcribed in full, so expressed TCRB transcripts were sequenced. Clones were sequenced by immunoSEQ multiplex PCR, and TCRdb holds only the in-frame ones, with some missing. The data hold tens of thousands of clones, with over 60% observed a single time. This sequence originates from a woman between 18 and 29 years old with type 1 diabetes. The material sequenced was Tregs from blood. The rearrangement links TRBV5-1 to TRBJ2-7; a weak D match, TRBD1 (5 bases). CDR3: CASSPTSTVPYEQYF. The CDR3 nucleotides read TGCGCCAGCAGTCCGACGTCGACAGTCCCCTACGAGCAGTACTTC.